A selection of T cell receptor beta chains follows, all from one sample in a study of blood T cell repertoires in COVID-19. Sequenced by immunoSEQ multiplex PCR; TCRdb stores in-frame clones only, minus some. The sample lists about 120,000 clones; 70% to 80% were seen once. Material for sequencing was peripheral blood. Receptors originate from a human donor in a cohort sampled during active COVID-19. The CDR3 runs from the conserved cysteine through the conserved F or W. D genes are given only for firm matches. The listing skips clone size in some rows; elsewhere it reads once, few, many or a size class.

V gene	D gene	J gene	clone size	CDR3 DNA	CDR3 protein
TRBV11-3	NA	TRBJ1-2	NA	TGTGCCAGCAGCTTACGAGGTTCCGACTATGGCTACACCTTC	CASSLRGSDYGYTF
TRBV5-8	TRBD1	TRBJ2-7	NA	TGTGCCAGCAGCTTGGTTTTCGGGACAGCGCCCTTC	CASSLVFGTAPF
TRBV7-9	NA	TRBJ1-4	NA	TGTGCCAGCAGCCTGAGACAGAATGAAAAACTGTTTTTT	CASSLRQNEKLFF
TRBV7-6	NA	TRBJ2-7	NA	TGTGCCAGCAGCTTGACCCAGGGTTACGAGCAGTACTTC	CASSLTQGYEQYF
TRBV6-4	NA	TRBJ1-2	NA	TGTGCCAGCAGCGAGGGAATCTACTATGGCTACACCTTC	CASSEGIYYGYTF
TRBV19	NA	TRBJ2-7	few	TGTGCCAGTAGTATCAGTCCTGCGGACGAGCAGTACTTC	CASSISPADEQYF
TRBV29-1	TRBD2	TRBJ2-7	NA	TGCAGCGCCCGGACTAGCGGAGCCTACGAGCAGTACTTC	CSARTSGAYEQYF
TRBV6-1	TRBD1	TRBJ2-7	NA	TGTGCCAGCAGTGAAGGGGGACAGTCCTACGAGCAGTACTTC	CASSEGGQSYEQYF
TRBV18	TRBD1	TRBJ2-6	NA	TGTGCCAGCTCACGAGGACAGGCCGAAGCCTCTGGGGCCAACGTCCTGACTTTC	CASSRGQAEASGANVLTF
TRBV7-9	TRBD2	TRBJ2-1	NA	TGTGCCAGCAGCCGCGGGACTACCCATGAGCAGTTCTTC	CASSRGTTHEQFF
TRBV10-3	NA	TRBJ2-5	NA	TGTGCCATCAGTGCCGGTCCGGGACTCCAAGAGACCCAGTACTTC	CAISAGPGLQETQYF
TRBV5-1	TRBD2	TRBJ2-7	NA	TGCGCCAGCAGCTTGGTGGGCCGGGGAGGGGAGCAGTACTTC	CASSLVGRGGEQYF
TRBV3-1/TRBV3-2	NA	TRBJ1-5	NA	TGTGCCAGCAGCCAAGACGATCAGCCCCAGCATTTT	CASSQDDQPQHF
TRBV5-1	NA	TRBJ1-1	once	TGCGCCAGCAGCTTGGTACAGGCGAACACTGAAGCTTTCTTT	CASSLVQANTEAFF
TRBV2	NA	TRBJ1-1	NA	TGTGCCAGCAGTGATCCGGCAGGTAACACTGAAGCTTTCTTT	CASSDPAGNTEAFF
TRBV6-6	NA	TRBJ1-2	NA	TGTGCCAGCAGTTACTCGCCAGGTCCCGACTATGGCTACACCTTC	CASSYSPGPDYGYTF
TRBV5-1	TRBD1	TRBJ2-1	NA	TGCGCCAGCAGCCACACGACAGGGCGGAGCTCCTACAATGAGCAGTTCTTC	CASSHTTGRSSYNEQFF
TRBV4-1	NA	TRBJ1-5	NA	TGCGCCAGCAGCCAAGATGGGTCCCCGGGACAGCCCCAGCATTTT	CASSQDGSPGQPQHF
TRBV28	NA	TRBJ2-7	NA	TGTGCCAGCAGTTTCGCGGACTACACCTACGAGCAGTACTTC	CASSFADYTYEQYF
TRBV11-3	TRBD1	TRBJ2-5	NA	TGTGCCAGCAGCCGGGACAGGCCCGGGGAGACCCAGTACTTC	CASSRDRPGETQYF
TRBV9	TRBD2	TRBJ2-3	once	TGTGCCAGCAGCGAGCGACTAGCGGGGAGCACAGATACGCAGTATTTT	CASSERLAGSTDTQYF
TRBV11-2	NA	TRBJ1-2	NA	TGTGCCAGCAGCTCCCTTCGGGGGGTTCACTATGGCTACACCTTC	CASSSLRGVHYGYTF
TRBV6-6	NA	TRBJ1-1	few	TGTGCCAGCAGTCCATACACCACTGAAGCTTTCTTT	CASSPYTTEAFF
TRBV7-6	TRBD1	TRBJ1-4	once	TGTGCCAGCAGCCGGACAGGGGTACAGGAAAAACTGTTTTTT	CASSRTGVQEKLFF
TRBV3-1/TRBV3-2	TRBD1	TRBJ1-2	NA	TGTGCCAGCAGCCCTCGGGACAGCAGGTATGGCTACACCTTC	CASSPRDSRYGYTF
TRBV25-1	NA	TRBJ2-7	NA	TGTGCCAGCAGTGCAACTTACGAGCAGTACTTC	CASSATYEQYF
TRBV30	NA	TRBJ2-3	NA	TGTGCCTGGAGCTCAGTAGCCGGCACAGATACGCAGTATTTT	CAWSSVAGTDTQYF
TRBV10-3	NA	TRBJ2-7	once	TGTGCCATCAGTGAGTCAACCACCTTAAACTCCGAGCAGTACTTC	CAISESTTLNSEQYF
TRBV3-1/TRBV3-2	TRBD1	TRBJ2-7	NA	TGTGCCAGCAGCCAAGTTAGACAGGGTAGCGAGCAGTACTTC	CASSQVRQGSEQYF
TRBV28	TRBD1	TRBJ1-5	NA	TGTGCCTCCGCCTGGACAGGGTCGAATCAGCCCCAGCATTTT	CASAWTGSNQPQHF
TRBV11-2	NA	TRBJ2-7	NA	TGTGCCAGCAGCTTCGACTGGGTGGGCTACGAGCAGTACTTC	CASSFDWVGYEQYF
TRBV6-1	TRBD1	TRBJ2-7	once	TGTGCCAGCAGTGACCGGGACAGATGGGACTACGAGCAGTACTTC	CASSDRDRWDYEQYF
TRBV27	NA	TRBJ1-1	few	TGTGCCAGCAGTTTATCGGCAAACACTGAAGCTTTCTTT	CASSLSANTEAFF
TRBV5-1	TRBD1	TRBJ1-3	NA	TGCGCCAGCAGCTGGACAGGCTCTGGAAACACCATATATTTT	CASSWTGSGNTIYF
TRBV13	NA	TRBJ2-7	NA	TGTGCCAGCAGCTTAGACGGACAGTCCTCCTACGAGCAGTACTTC	CASSLDGQSSYEQYF
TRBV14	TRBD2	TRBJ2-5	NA	TGTGCCAGCAGCCAAGACGCCGGGGGGGAGGAAAAGACCCAGTACTTC	CASSQDAGGEEKTQYF
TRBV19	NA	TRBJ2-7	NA	TGTGCCAGTAGTATTACAGGGACTACCTTCTCCTACGAGCAGTACTTC	CASSITGTTFSYEQYF
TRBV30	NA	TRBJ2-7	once	TGTGCCTGGTCATCGGGGTTGGTTAACTACGAGCAGTACTTC	CAWSSGLVNYEQYF
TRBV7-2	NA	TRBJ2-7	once	TGTGCCAGCAGCTGGGGCAGGGTCTACGAGCAGTACTTC	CASSWGRVYEQYF
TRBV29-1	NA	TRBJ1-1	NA	TGCAGCGTTGAAGGCTCAGGGGTCACTGAAGCTTTCTTT	CSVEGSGVTEAFF
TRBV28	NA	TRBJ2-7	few	TGTGCCAGCAGAAAAAGGACAGGAGGGGTCTACGAGCAGTACTTC	CASRKRTGGVYEQYF
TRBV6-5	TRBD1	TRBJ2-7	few	TGTGCCAGCAGTTACGGAGGGACAGGGAACGACGAGCAGTACTTC	CASSYGGTGNDEQYF
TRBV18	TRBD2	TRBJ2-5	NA	TGTGCCAGCTCACCACCGGACGGGGGGTGGGCAGAGACCCAGTACTTC	CASSPPDGGWAETQYF
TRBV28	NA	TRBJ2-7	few	TGTGCCAGCAGTTCCACATACTCCTACGAGCAGTACTTC	CASSSTYSYEQYF
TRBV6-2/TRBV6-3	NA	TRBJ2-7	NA	TGTGCCAGCAGTTACTTACCTAGGACGGGGAGCGAGCAGTACTTC	CASSYLPRTGSEQYF
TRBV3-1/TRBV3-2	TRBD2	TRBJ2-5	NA	TGTGCCAGCAGCCAAGATCTACCTAGCGGGGGAGAGGTGGAGACCCAGTACTTC	CASSQDLPSGGEVETQYF
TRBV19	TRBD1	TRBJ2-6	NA	TGTGCCAGTAGTGCCCGGACAGGGCTAAGCTCTGGGGCCAACGTCCTGACTTTC	CASSARTGLSSGANVLTF
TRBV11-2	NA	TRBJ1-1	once	TGTGCCAGCAGCCCTGGCAGGGAAGCTTTCTTT	CASSPGREAFF
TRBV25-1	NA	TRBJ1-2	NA	TGTGCCAGCAGTGAAAGGTTCGCGGATGGCTACACCTTC	CASSERFADGYTF
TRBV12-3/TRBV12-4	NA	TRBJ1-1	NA	TGTGCCAGCAGGCGGGGCACTGAAGCTTTCTTT	CASRRGTEAFF
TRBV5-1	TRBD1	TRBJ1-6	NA	TGCGCCAGCAGACAGACAGGGAGCTCCTATAATTCACCCCTCCACTTT	CASRQTGSSYNSPLHF
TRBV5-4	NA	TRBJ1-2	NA	TGTGCCAGCAGCAGCGCGGGGGTCCACCACTATGGCTACACCTTC	CASSSAGVHHYGYTF
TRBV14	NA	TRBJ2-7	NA	TGTGCCAGCAGCCAAGGTCAGAGGAGCTCCTACGAGCAGTACTTC	CASSQGQRSSYEQYF
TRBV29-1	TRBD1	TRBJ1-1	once	TGCAGCGTTGAAGGGGACAGCCAGGCGAACACTGAAGCTTTCTTT	CSVEGDSQANTEAFF